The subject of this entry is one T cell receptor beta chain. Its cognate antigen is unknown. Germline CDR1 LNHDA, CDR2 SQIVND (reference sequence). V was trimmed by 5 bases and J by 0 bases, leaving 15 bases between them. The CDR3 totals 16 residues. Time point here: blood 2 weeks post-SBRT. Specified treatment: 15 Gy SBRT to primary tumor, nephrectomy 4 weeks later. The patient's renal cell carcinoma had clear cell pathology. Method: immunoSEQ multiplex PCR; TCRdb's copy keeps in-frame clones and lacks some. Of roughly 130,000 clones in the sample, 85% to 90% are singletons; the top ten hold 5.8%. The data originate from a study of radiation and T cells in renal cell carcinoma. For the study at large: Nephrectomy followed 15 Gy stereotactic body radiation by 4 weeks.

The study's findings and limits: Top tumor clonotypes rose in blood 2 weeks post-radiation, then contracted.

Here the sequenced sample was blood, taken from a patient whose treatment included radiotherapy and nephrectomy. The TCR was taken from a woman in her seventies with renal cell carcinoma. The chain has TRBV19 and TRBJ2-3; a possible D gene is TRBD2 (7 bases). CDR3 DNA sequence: TGTGCCAGTAGTGTTGGCGGGGGCCCTAGCACAGATACGCAGTATTTT. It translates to CASSVGGGPSTDTQYF.